The rows below give T cell receptor beta chains drawn from one sample of a study of cytomegalovirus exposure and HLA in healthy donors. Libraries were prepared by immunoSEQ multiplex PCR; TCRdb keeps only in-frame clonotypes and omits some of them. Of approximately 200,000 clones listed, roughly 80% were seen once; the top ten hold around 0.2%. Sequenced input: PBMCs. These receptor sequences come from a girl aged 2-10 years in good health and CMV-seronegative. CDR3s include the opening cysteine and the closing phenylalanine or tryptophan. The order of the fields is V gene, clone size, D gene, J gene, CDR3 protein, CDR3 DNA. The D gene is left open where the match is weak. The listing skips clone size in some rows; elsewhere it reads once, few, many or a size class.

V: TRBV5-4; size: .; D: TRBD1; J: TRBJ1-2; CDR3: CASRDRVTYGYTF; DNA: TGTGCCAGCAGGGACAGGGTCACCTATGGCTACACCTTC
V: TRBV9; size: .; D: .; J: TRBJ2-1; CDR3: CASSVVQNFNEQFF; DNA: TGTGCCAGCAGCGTAGTACAGAACTTCAATGAGCAGTTCTTC
V: TRBV13; size: .; D: .; J: TRBJ2-5; CDR3: CASSLVGSGAQETQYF; DNA: TGTGCCAGCAGCTTAGTAGGTTCGGGAGCTCAAGAGACCCAGTACTTC
V: TRBV4-1; size: .; D: TRBD1; J: TRBJ2-1; CDR3: CASSLLQGVYNEQFF; DNA: TGCGCCAGCAGCCTACTCCAGGGGGTTTACAATGAGCAGTTCTTC
V: TRBV5-1; size: once; D: .; J: TRBJ1-1; CDR3: CASSRAYLEDEAFF; DNA: TGCGCCAGCAGCCGAGCGTACCTAGAGGATGAAGCTTTCTTT
V: TRBV6-4; size: .; D: .; J: TRBJ1-5; CDR3: CASSEIGGVQPQHF; DNA: TGTGCCAGCAGTGAGATTGGGGGCGTTCAGCCCCAGCATTTT
V: TRBV15; size: .; D: .; J: TRBJ2-5; CDR3: CATSHSGETQYF; DNA: TGTGCCACCAGCCACTCGGGGGAGACCCAGTACTTC
V: TRBV28; size: few; D: TRBD1; J: TRBJ1-2; CDR3: CASSFNRGPTYGYTF; DNA: TGTGCCAGCAGTTTTAACAGGGGGCCTACCTATGGCTACACCTTC
V: TRBV29-1; size: .; D: .; J: TRBJ1-2; CDR3: CSAQDTYGYTF; DNA: TGCAGCGCCCAGGACACCTATGGCTACACCTTC
V: TRBV9; size: .; D: TRBD2; J: TRBJ2-1; CDR3: CASSVGAGGQWPYNEQFF; DNA: TGTGCCAGCAGCGTAGGAGCGGGGGGGCAATGGCCCTACAATGAGCAGTTCTTC
V: TRBV27; size: once; D: TRBD1; J: TRBJ2-1; CDR3: CASSSGQGRNEQFF; DNA: TGTGCCAGCAGTTCGGGACAGGGACGCAATGAGCAGTTCTTC
V: TRBV25-1; size: .; D: .; J: TRBJ2-1; CDR3: CASSDLTSPQNNEQFF; DNA: TGTGCCAGCAGTGATCTAACTAGTCCCCAAAACAATGAGCAGTTCTTC
V: TRBV15; size: .; D: .; J: TRBJ1-2; CDR3: CATSRDQGSGYTF; DNA: TGTGCCACCAGCAGAGATCAGGGTTCGGGCTACACCTTC
V: TRBV15; size: once; D: TRBD2; J: TRBJ2-1; CDR3: CATRSPGLAFSYNEQFF; DNA: TGTGCCACCAGAAGCCCGGGACTAGCGTTCTCCTACAATGAGCAGTTCTTC
V: TRBV6-5; size: .; D: TRBD1; J: TRBJ1-5; CDR3: CASSPDRASPQHF; DNA: TGTGCCAGCAGTCCGGACAGGGCGTCGCCCCAGCATTTT
V: TRBV2; size: .; D: TRBD1; J: TRBJ1-1; CDR3: CASSEARTGMNTEAFF; DNA: TGTGCCAGCAGTGAAGCAAGGACAGGCATGAACACTGAAGCTTTCTTT
V: TRBV6-5; size: .; D: .; J: TRBJ1-2; CDR3: CASREQGPNYGYTF; DNA: TGTGCCAGCAGGGAACAGGGACCTAACTATGGCTACACCTTC
V: TRBV19; size: few; D: .; J: TRBJ2-7; CDR3: CASSITAGEQYF; DNA: TGTGCCAGTAGTATTACGGCGGGCGAGCAGTACTTC
V: TRBV5-6; size: .; D: .; J: TRBJ2-7; CDR3: CASILGQGIGEQYF; DNA: TGTGCCAGCATCCTTGGGCAGGGGATAGGCGAGCAGTACTTC
V: TRBV2; size: .; D: TRBD1; J: TRBJ2-7; CDR3: CASSWTGGVTYEQYF; DNA: TGTGCCAGCAGCTGGACAGGGGGTGTAACCTACGAGCAGTACTTC
V: TRBV5-1; size: .; D: .; J: TRBJ2-3; CDR3: CASSLEGVGTDTQYF; DNA: TGCGCCAGCAGCTTAGAGGGCGTTGGGACAGATACGCAGTATTTT
V: TRBV5-1; size: once; D: .; J: TRBJ1-4; CDR3: CASSLAGRARKLFF; DNA: TGCGCCAGCAGCTTGGCCGGGCGGGCGAGGAAACTGTTTTTT
V: TRBV30; size: .; D: TRBD1; J: TRBJ2-7; CDR3: CSPAGGRSYEQYF; DNA: TGTTCCCCGGCAGGGGGTAGGTCCTACGAGCAGTACTTC
V: TRBV15; size: .; D: .; J: TRBJ2-6; CDR3: CATSRDLGTANSGANVLTF; DNA: TGTGCCACCAGCAGAGATCTGGGGACTGCAAACTCTGGGGCCAACGTCCTGACTTTC
V: TRBV5-3; size: .; D: TRBD1; J: TRBJ1-5; CDR3: CARSYRDRRAQPQHF; DNA: TGTGCCAGAAGCTACCGGGACAGGAGGGCGCAGCCCCAGCATTTT
V: TRBV5-4; size: .; D: TRBD2; J: TRBJ2-3; CDR3: CASSAEAGRQDTQYF; DNA: TGTGCCAGCAGTGCTGAAGCGGGGCGCCAAGATACGCAGTATTTT
V: TRBV11-2; size: .; D: TRBD1; J: TRBJ1-1; CDR3: CASSLSIKRPGQMNTEAFF; DNA: TGTGCCAGCAGCTTATCAATTAAAAGACCGGGACAGATGAACACTGAAGCTTTCTTT
V: TRBV29-1; size: .; D: TRBD1; J: TRBJ1-1; CDR3: CSVEQGTGEAFF; DNA: TGCAGCGTCGAACAGGGGACCGGTGAAGCTTTCTTT
V: TRBV9; size: .; D: TRBD1; J: TRBJ2-5; CDR3: CASSADRGLGETQYF; DNA: TGTGCCAGCAGCGCGGACAGGGGGCTTGGTGAGACCCAGTACTTC
V: TRBV7-8; size: .; D: .; J: TRBJ2-5; CDR3: CASSSGGWETQYF; DNA: TGTGCCAGCAGCTCAGGAGGGTGGGAGACCCAGTACTTC
V: TRBV25-1; size: .; D: .; J: TRBJ2-5; CDR3: CASQRTPGEQYF; DNA: TGTGCCAGTCAACGTACCCCGGGGGAGCAGTACTTC
V: TRBV13; size: .; D: TRBD1; J: TRBJ1-3; CDR3: CASSFPQSLIYRGAGNTIYF; DNA: TGTGCCAGCAGCTTTCCTCAGAGCCTAATATACAGGGGGGCTGGAAACACCATATATTTT
V: TRBV27; size: .; D: .; J: TRBJ2-7; CDR3: CASSLGPSFYEQYF; DNA: TGTGCCAGCAGTTTAGGCCCTTCCTTTTACGAGCAGTACTTC
V: TRBV21-1; size: few; D: .; J: TRBJ1-6; CDR3: CASSKGIRGRSYNSPLHF; DNA: TGTGCCAGCAGCAAAGGTATAAGGGGAAGGTCCTATAATTCACCCCTCCACTTT
V: TRBV10-2; size: .; D: TRBD1; J: TRBJ1-2; CDR3: CASTLGGDRIYGYTF; DNA: TGCGCCAGCACCCTCGGAGGGGACAGGATATATGGCTACACCTTC
V: TRBV6-5; size: .; D: .; J: TRBJ2-4; CDR3: CASSYSVGGGKNIQYF; DNA: TGTGCCAGCAGTTACTCGGTAGGAGGAGGCAAAAACATTCAGTACTTC
V: TRBV25-1; size: .; D: TRBD1; J: TRBJ1-2; CDR3: CASSDGREDRGPFYGYTF; DNA: TGTGCCAGCAGTGACGGTAGAGAGGACAGGGGGCCCTTTTATGGCTACACCTTC
V: TRBV2; size: .; D: TRBD1; J: TRBJ1-5; CDR3: CASSGTGGQPQHF; DNA: TGTGCCAGCAGTGGGACAGGGGGTCAGCCCCAGCATTTT
V: TRBV6-6; size: .; D: .; J: TRBJ2-2; CDR3: CASSYSRPPGELFF; DNA: TGTGCCAGCAGTTACTCCCGTCCTCCCGGGGAGCTGTTTTTT
V: TRBV11-1; size: few; D: .; J: TRBJ1-6; CDR3: CASSSRPGGIYNSPLHF; DNA: TGTGCCAGCAGCTCCCGCCCTGGGGGGATCTATAATTCACCCCTCCACTTT
V: TRBV10-2; size: few; D: .; J: TRBJ2-1; CDR3: CASSTTYYNEQFF; DNA: TGCGCCAGCAGTACTACTTATTACAATGAGCAGTTCTTC